The 19 T cell receptor beta chains listed next were all sequenced from one sample in a study of blood T cell repertoires in COVID-19. Here immunoSEQ multiplex PCR was the method, and the copy in TCRdb shows in-frame clones only, minus some. The data hold 70,000 to 100,000 clones, with about 79% observed a single time. Input material: peripheral blood. The receptors derive from a woman in her fifties or sixties with acute or convalescent COVID-19.

CDR3 nucleotides: TGTGCCAGCAGTGAGGGAAGGACGGGGAATTCACCCCTCCACTTT. Translating gives CASSEGRTGNSPLHF. The chain is built from TRBV2 and TRBJ1-6; unclear D gene. Germline V CDR1 and CDR2: SNHLY, FYNNEI. Trimming left V 3 bases short and J 7 bases short, with 13 bases between. This CDR3 region has 15 residues. The entire variable domain, with the rest obtained from reference TRBV2 and TRBJ1-6, is as follows: EPEVTQTPSHQVTQMGQEVILRCVPISNHLYFYWYRQILGQKVEFLVSFYNNEISEKSEIFDDQFSVERPDGSNFTLKIRSTKLEDSAMYFCASSEGRTGNSPLHFGNGTRLTVT.

This chain joins TRBV7-8 and TRBJ1-1; TRBD1 matches 7 bases. The junction had 11 bases not matched to a gene; V was cut back by 3 bases and J by 1 base. The CDR3 loop spans 17 amino acids. Germline V gives CDR1 SGHVS, CDR2 FQNEAQ. CDR3 residues: CASSFSIGQVRNTEAFF. CDR3 in DNA: TGTGCCAGCAGCTTTTCTATAGGACAGGTCAGGAACACTGAAGCTTTCTTT.

The chain uses TRBV7-3 and TRBJ1-2; perhaps TRBD1 as D (6 bases). Germline CDR1 is SGHTA and CDR2 is FQGTGA. Trimming left V 5 bases short and J 4 bases short, with 17 bases between. The CDR3 has 15 residues. This CDR3 reads CASSPGRGSGYGYTF. The CDR3, as DNA: TGTGCCAGCAGCCCGGGCAGGGGAAGTGGCTATGGCTACACCTTC.

This rearrangement joins TRBV21-1 to TRBJ1-1. TRBV21-1 constitutes a pseudogene. The CDR3 sequence is 13 residues long. CDR3 amino acids: CASSKGRTTQAFF. The CDR3 bases are TGTGCCAGCAGCAAAGGGAGGACGACCCAAGCTTTCTTT.

The chain carries TRBV5-1 and TRBJ1-1; 7 bases agree with TRBD1. Germline CDR1 SGHRS, CDR2 YFSETQ. With 3 bases clipped from V and 5 bases from J, the junction kept 4 bases outside the gene matches. This CDR3 has 13 amino acids. The CDR3 protein is CASSWGTATEAFF. Here the CDR3 DNA reads TGCGCCAGCAGCTGGGGGACAGCAACTGAAGCTTTCTTT.

The chain is built from TRBV18 and TRBJ1-1; 9 bases align to TRBD1. The ends lost 2 bases at V and 4 bases at J; junction bases unmatched: 8. The CDR3 sequence is 16 residues long. Germline V gene sequence: CDR1 KGHSH, CDR2 LQKENI. In DNA, the CDR3 is TGTGCCAGCTCACCAAGGGACAGGGTGAAGGCCACTGAAGCTTTCTTT. Protein sequence: CASSPRDRVKATEAFF.

The chain couples TRBV4-3 to TRBJ1-1; D unclear. The germline V gene encodes CDR1 LGHNA and CDR2 YSLEER. The CDR3 spans 15 residues. V was cut by 0 bases and J by 2 bases, with 10 bases left in between. Written as DNA, the CDR3 is TGCGCCAGCAGCCAAGAACTAGGGCCAAACACTGAAGCTTTCTTT. The encoded protein is CASSQELGPNTEAFF.

This clone was counted once. The chain links TRBV9 to TRBJ2-1; 10 bases are a match to TRBD2. V dropped 1 base and J dropped 7; count of bases not matched to a gene: 5. This CDR3 has 15 residues. Germline CDR1 SGDLS, CDR2 YYNGEE. The DNA for the CDR3 is TGTGCCAGCAGCGTAAAAGCGGGGGGGCGGAATGAGCAGTTCTTC. Translated: CASSVKAGGRNEQFF.

V is TRBV19 and J is TRBJ2-1; D not resolved. The germline gives CDR1 LNHDA, CDR2 SQIVND (reference sequence). The V end lost 6 bases, the J end lost 4 bases, and 10 bases lay between the germline ends. CDR3 length: 13 amino acids. This CDR3 is CASSETEYNEQFF. CDR3 DNA sequence: TGTGCCAGTAGCGAAACAGAGTACAATGAGCAGTTCTTC.

This chain joins TRBV12-3 or TRBV12-4 and TRBJ1-2; D might be TRBD1 (5 bases). Trimming pared 6 bases from V and 3 bases from J, leaving 11 bases between. The CDR3 has 13 residues. The CDR3 loop reads CASRGNRYYGYTF. CDR3 nucleotide sequence: TGTGCCAGCAGGGGAAACAGGTACTATGGCTACACCTTC.

This clone was seen just once. This chain uses TRBV28 with TRBJ1-1; D call uncertain. CDR1 MDHEN and CDR2 SYDVKM come from the germline V gene. Trimming removed 6 bases at V and 4 bases at J, with 18 bases between. The CDR3 runs 15 residues. CDR3 sequence reads: CASRLLRVLSTEAFF. The CDR3 DNA sequence: TGTGCCAGCAGACTACTGCGGGTCCTAAGCACTGAAGCTTTCTTT.

This chain connects TRBV27 to TRBJ1-2; no definite D call. CDR1 is MNHEY, CDR2 SMNVEV, per germline (reference sequence). V gave up 2 bases and J gave up 3 bases, with 7 bases separating them. The length of the CDR3 is 13 residues. Here the CDR3 reads CASSLAADYGYTF. The CDR3 nucleotides are TGTGCCAGCAGTTTAGCGGCAGACTATGGCTACACCTTC.

This clone turned up a few times. The chain is built from TRBV29-1 and TRBJ2-3, with 10 bases matching TRBD2. V dropped 4 bases and J dropped 6; count of bases not matched to a gene: 7. CDR3 length equals 14 residues. From germline, CDR1 is SQVTM and CDR2 ANQGSEA. The CDR3 region is CSVGASGGQDTQYF. The CDR3 DNA reads TGCAGCGTTGGTGCTAGCGGGGGCCAGGATACGCAGTATTTT.

The rearrangement joins TRBV6-2 or TRBV6-3 to TRBJ1-5, with D possibly being TRBD1 (6 bases). The CDR3 is made up of 15 amino acids. The V gene's germline CDR1 is MNHEY and CDR2 SVGEGT. V was pared by 2 bases and J by 4 bases, with 12 bases between. The CDR3 is CASSYGGAANQPQHF. The CDR3 nucleotides are TGTGCCAGCAGTTACGGGGGGGCCGCGAATCAGCCCCAGCATTTT.

The chain employs TRBV5-1 and TRBJ1-2; D gene unclear. The germline V gene encodes CDR1 SGHRS and CDR2 YFSETQ. V lost 4 bases and J 6 bases, leaving 13 bases between the germline ends. The CDR3 length is 13 residues. The CDR3 nucleotides are TGCGCCAGCAGCCCTCAGGTCGACGATGGCTACACCTTC. Protein sequence: CASSPQVDDGYTF.

This clone is a singleton in its sample. The chain couples TRBV27 to TRBJ1-2; TRBD1 matches 7 bases. Losses at the gene ends were 10 bases for V and 4 bases for J; bases not matched to a gene: 6. Germline lookup yields CDR1 MNHEY and CDR2 SMNVEV (reference sequence). This CDR3 is 12 amino acids long. CDR3 in DNA: TGTGCCACCGACAGGGCGCGCTATGGCTACACCTTC. It translates to CATDRARYGYTF.

This clone was observed a handful of times. The chain links TRBV4-3 to TRBJ1-5; TRBD1 is a possible D gene (6 bases). V lost 3 bases, J lost 2 bases, and 11 bases lay in between. This CDR3 spans 15 amino acids. CDR1 is LGHNA and CDR2 is YSLEER in the germline V gene. Here the CDR3 DNA reads TGCGCCAGCAGCCAGGACGGGGGGCGCAATCAGCCCCAGCATTTT. Translated: CASSQDGGRNQPQHF.

This clone occurred a few times. The rearrangement joins TRBV18 to TRBJ1-2, with a tentative D call TRBD1 (6 bases). The ends were cut back, 5 bases at V and 5 bases at J, with 24 bases in the middle. Per germline, CDR1 KGHSH and CDR2 LQKENI. This CDR3 has 17 residues. CDR3 nucleotides: TGTGCCAGCTCATCCGGTTACAGTCAACAAGGGGGATATGGCTACACCTTC. Amino acid sequence: CASSSGYSQQGGYGYTF.

This clone was observed a handful of times. The rearrangement joins TRBV5-6 to TRBJ2-7; 9 nucleotides line up with TRBD1. The CDR3 has 14 residues. Trimming at V came to 4 bases and at J to 3 bases, leaving 5 bases not matched to a gene. Germline loops: CDR1 SGHDT, CDR2 YYEEEE. CDR3 sequence: CASSADRGFYEQYF. As DNA, the CDR3 is TGTGCCAGCAGCGCCGACAGGGGGTTCTACGAGCAGTACTTC.